Here is one T cell receptor (beta chain) with its context. The sample is drawn from a study of T cell changes during pregnancy in multiple sclerosis. J was trimmed by 2 bases and V by 1 base; bases with no gene match: 10. The V gene's germline CDR1 is SGHAT and CDR2 FQDESV (reference sequence). CDR3 size: 17 residues. The protocol was immunoSEQ multiplex PCR, while the TCRdb copy is restricted to in-frame clones and leaves out a portion. The sample has around 45,000 clones, 80% to 95% seen once. Material: CD4+ T cells from peripheral blood mononuclear cells, obtained before pregnancy. The V and J genes are TRBV11-1 and TRBJ2-7, with TRBD1 matching over 8 bases. This receptor was obtained from a female donor with multiple sclerosis, enrolled in a pregnancy study. The CDR3 DNA reads as TGTGCCAGCAGCTTAGGGCCAGGGGGCACTTTCGCCTACGAGCAGTACTTC. The encoded protein is CASSLGPGGTFAYEQYF.